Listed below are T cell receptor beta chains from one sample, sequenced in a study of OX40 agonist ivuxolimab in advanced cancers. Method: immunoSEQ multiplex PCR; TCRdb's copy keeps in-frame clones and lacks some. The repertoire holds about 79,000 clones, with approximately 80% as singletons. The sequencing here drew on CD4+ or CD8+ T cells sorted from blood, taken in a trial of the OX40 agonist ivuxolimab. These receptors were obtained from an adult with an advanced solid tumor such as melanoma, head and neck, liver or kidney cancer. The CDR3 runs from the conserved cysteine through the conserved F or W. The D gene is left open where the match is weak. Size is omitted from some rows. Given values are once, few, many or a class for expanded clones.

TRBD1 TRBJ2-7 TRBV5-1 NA CASSPTGWAYEQYF TGCGCCAGCAGCCCGACAGGGTGGGCGTACGAGCAGTACTTC
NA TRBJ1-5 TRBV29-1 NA CSVVIQGGQPQHF TGCAGCGTCGTCATACAGGGAGGTCAGCCCCAGCATTTT
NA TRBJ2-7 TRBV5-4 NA CASSLYRELQYF TGTGCCAGCAGCTTGTACCGGGAGTTGCAGTACTTC
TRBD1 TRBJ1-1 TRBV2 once CASRKQGGNTEAFF TGTGCCAGCAGGAAACAGGGGGGGAACACTGAAGCTTTCTTT
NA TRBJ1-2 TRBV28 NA CASSLNAGYTF TGTGCCAGCAGTCTAAACGCCGGCTACACCTTC
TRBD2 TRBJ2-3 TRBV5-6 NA CASSLGLAGTDTQYF TGTGCCAGCAGCTTGGGACTAGCGGGCACAGATACGCAGTATTTT
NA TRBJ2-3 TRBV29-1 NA CSVEEPSRGPDTQYF TGCAGCGTTGAAGAACCCAGCAGGGGTCCAGATACGCAGTATTTT
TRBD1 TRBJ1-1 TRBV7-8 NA CASSPRQGPTEAFF TGTGCCAGCAGCCCTCGACAGGGGCCCACTGAAGCTTTCTTT
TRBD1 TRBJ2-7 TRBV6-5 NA CASSYSDRGYEQYF TGTGCCAGCAGTTACTCGGACAGGGGGTACGAGCAGTACTTC
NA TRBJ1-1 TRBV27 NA CASMREWDTEAFF TGTGCCAGCATGCGGGAATGGGACACTGAAGCTTTCTTT
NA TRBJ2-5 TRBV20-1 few CSAKPQETQYF TGCAGTGCTAAACCGCAAGAGACCCAGTACTTC
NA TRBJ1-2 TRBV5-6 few CASSLFGEGGYTF TGTGCCAGCAGCTTGTTCGGGGAGGGCGGCTACACCTTC
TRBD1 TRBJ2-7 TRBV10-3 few CATTGGASYEQYF TGTGCCACGACAGGGGGAGCCTCCTACGAGCAGTACTTC
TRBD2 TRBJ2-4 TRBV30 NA CAGVLAGFVKNIQYF TGTGCCGGGGTATTAGCGGGATTTGTCAAAAACATTCAGTACTTC
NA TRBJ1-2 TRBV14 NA CASSQAGGVPDYGYTF TGTGCCAGCAGCCAAGCTGGCGGTGTGCCAGACTATGGCTACACCTTC
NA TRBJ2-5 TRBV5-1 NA CASSLDSTQYF TGCGCCAGCAGCTTAGACAGTACCCAGTACTTC
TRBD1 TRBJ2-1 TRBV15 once CATSSFRQGVGNEQFF TGTGCCACCAGCAGCTTCCGACAGGGAGTGGGAAATGAGCAGTTCTTC
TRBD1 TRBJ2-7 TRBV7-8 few CASSSRDRANYEQYF TGTGCCAGCAGCTCTAGGGACAGGGCCAACTACGAGCAGTACTTC
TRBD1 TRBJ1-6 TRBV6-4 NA CASSRDRAMGSPLHF TGTGCCAGCAGCCGGGACAGGGCGATGGGATCACCCCTCCACTTT
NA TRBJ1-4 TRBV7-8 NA CASSLRVFLGGAYEKLFF TGTGCCAGCAGCTTACGGGTCTTTCTGGGGGGCGCGTATGAAAAACTGTTTTTT
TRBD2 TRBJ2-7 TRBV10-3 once CAISYGLAGNEQYF TGTGCCATCAGTTACGGACTAGCGGGAAACGAGCAGTACTTC
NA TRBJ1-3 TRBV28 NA CASSRRVSSGNTIYF TGTGCCAGCAGCCGCCGGGTTTCCTCTGGAAACACCATATATTTT
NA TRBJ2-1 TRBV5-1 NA CASSSDSAPYNEQFF TGCGCCAGCAGCTCGGACAGTGCCCCCTACAATGAGCAGTTCTTC
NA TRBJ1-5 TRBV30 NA CAWSTSSRYQPQHF TGTGCCTGGAGCACATCGTCCAGGTATCAGCCCCAGCATTTT